This section outlines one T cell receptor (beta chain) sequence together with its context. This clonotype was seen a handful of times. This clone's antigen is unknown. The junction and the germline gene differ at one end; a read error may be behind it. Systemically healthy Caucasian individuals from Russia, some 40 in total and aged roughly 6 to 100 years, were included as donors. Ten milliliters of peripheral blood were drawn from each donor into EDTA-treated Vacutainer tubes. PBMCs were isolated by Ficoll-Paque density-gradient centrifugation, with at least 6 million obtained per sample. Total RNA was extracted from PBMCs with Trizol reagent, with at least 5 micrograms obtained per sample. For every donor, flow cytometry on a PBMC aliquot measured the percentage of naive CD45RAhigh/CD27high T cells. The sample comes from a study of blood T cells in healthy people across ages (dated by TCRdb to between 2014 and 2017). Some background on the complete study: In model experiments, roughly one uniquely barcoded TCR beta cDNA molecule per two T cells was captured by template switching. To track age-related changes in TCR beta repertoire diversity, the study relied on deep sequencing normalized with unique cDNA molecular identifiers. Donors were grouped into four age groups: young (average roughly 15 years), middle-aged (less than 40), aged (approximately 58) and long-lived (around 80). To avoid experimental bias, donors of different ages were randomly spread across the sequencing lanes. Using the same blood draw, the study looked at two additional independent replicas of 1 million unique cDNA reads for two donors, one aged 18 to 30 and the other aged 80 or older.

Overall study results and their limits: Total diversity estimates from one million sequenced T cells were considered lower bounds and underestimates. As age increased, observed TCR beta diversity per million T cells dropped in a roughly linear way, and a significant reduction was already evident by age about 40. A strong correlation was found between observed TCR beta diversity and the percentage of naive T cells measured by flow cytometry. Conclusive comparison of naive and antigen-experienced compartments was prevented by the profiling of bulk unsorted PBMCs. Compared with the aged group, the long-lived group had more naive CD4+ T cells, fewer expanded clones and increased TCR diversity, a pattern suggesting age selection. The CMV infection status of donors was not known, potentially confounding age-related changes in expanded clonotypes.

Taken from cysteine to phenylalanine, the CDR3 has 15 residues. Just the 45-base CDR3 DNA is kept, in frame starting at base 1. CDR1 KGHDR and CDR2 SFDVKD are derived from the germline V gene. Library preparation was by 5' RACE. A second PCR of about 7 to 12 cycles was run with a J-beta primer mix and a sample-barcoded 5' primer. A template-switch 5' adaptor carrying 12 random nucleotides introduced a unique molecular identifier onto each TCR beta cDNA molecule. Each sample yielded at least 2.5 million CDR3-containing paired-end reads. All of the RNA was converted into first-strand cDNA using the Mint cDNA synthesis kit, with a TRBC-specific oligonucleotide serving as the primer. All cDNA was treated with uracil-DNA glycosylase and then went through a first 18-cycle PCR with the universal primers M1SS and BC2_uni_R. Processing in the source paper ran as follows. For normalization, 1 million high-quality reads were randomly selected from each sample, with every read carrying a distinct molecular identifier. Reads sharing molecular identifiers were discarded rather than binned into consensus sequences. MiTCR, set to a Q25 quality threshold and the strictest error-elimination algorithm, was used for CDR3 identification, clonotype clustering and error correction. A nonparametric unseen species model with Euler transformation was used to estimate lower-bound total TCR beta diversity. TCRdb reworked the public reads: Q25 trimming with fastp, MiXCR clone assembly, productive beta chains retained. CDR3 protein duplicates are merged, each entry listing the most common genes and DNA. The V and J calls were determined by TCRdb, not by the authors. This sample is represented by 1.8 million or so distinct CDR3 sequences; about two fifths of them were singletons. The ten most abundant clones make up 23% of the sample.

In this chain, TRBV24-1 is recombined with TRBJ2-3, and the D gene may be TRBD2, 5 bases matching. Sequencing used blood. This TCR was sampled from a human donor in good health. The CDR3 region has the sequence CATSDRLPSTDTQFF. The nucleotide sequence reads TGTGCCACCAGTGATAGACTACCTAGCACAGATACGCAGTTTTTT.